This T cell receptor beta chain emerged from a study of graft-versus-host responses after intestinal transplantation. Study-level points and caveats: Individuals carrying graft-donor T cell macrochimerism showed high graft-versus-host to host-versus-graft clonal ratios in allografts. Some GvH clones were seen earlier in gut or blood, suggesting intestinal origin.

Unmatched junction bases numbered 10, after V lost 8 bases and J lost 7 bases. The CDR3 totals 15 residues. Looked up from germline, CDR1 is MNHEY and CDR2 is SVGAGI. The table came from immunoSEQ multiplex PCR; TCRdb's copy has only in-frame clones and leaves some out. The sample includes tens of thousands of clones, 90% to 95% seen only once; the top ten take 0.38%. With respect to this clone: Antigen unknown.

The TCR sequence derives from a human donor who was the organ donor for an intestinal transplant. The chain combines TRBV6-5 with TRBJ1-6; 8 nucleotides align to TRBD1. This specimen consisted of unstimulated CD4+ T cells sorted from spleen or lymph node cells, obtained before transplant. CDR3 nucleotide sequence: TGTGCCAGCGGCCCAGGAGACAGGGGAAATTCACCCCTCCACTTT. Translation: CASGPGDRGNSPLHF.